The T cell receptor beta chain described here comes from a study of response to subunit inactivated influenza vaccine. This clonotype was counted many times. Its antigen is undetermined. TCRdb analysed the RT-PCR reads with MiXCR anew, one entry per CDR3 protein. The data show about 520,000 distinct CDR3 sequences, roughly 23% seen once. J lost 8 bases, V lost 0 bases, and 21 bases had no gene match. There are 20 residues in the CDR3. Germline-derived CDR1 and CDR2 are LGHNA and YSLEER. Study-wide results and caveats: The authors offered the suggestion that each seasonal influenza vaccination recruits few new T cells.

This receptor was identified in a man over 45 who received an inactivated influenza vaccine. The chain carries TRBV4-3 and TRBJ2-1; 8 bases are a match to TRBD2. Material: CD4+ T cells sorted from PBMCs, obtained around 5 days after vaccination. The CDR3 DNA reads TGCGCCAGCAGCCAAGACCTAGGGCTAGCGGGTACAAGGATTCAGGATGAGCAGTTCTTC. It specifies CASSQDLGLAGTRIQDEQFF.